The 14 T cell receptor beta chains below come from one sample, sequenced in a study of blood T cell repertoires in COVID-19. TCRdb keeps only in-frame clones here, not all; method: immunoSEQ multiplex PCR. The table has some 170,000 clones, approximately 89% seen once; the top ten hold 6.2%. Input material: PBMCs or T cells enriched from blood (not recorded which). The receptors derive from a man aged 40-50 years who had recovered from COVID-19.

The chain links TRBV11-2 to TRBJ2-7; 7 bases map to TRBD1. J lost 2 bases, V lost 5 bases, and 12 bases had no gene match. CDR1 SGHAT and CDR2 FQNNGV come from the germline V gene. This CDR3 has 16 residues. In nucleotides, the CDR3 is TGTGCCAGCAGCCGGGGCTCAGGGGGTTGGACCTACGAGCAGTACTTC. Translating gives CASSRGSGGWTYEQYF. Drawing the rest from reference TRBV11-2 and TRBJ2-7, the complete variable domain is EAGVAQSPRYKIIEKRQSVAFWCNPISGHATLYWYQQILGQGPKLLIQFQNNGVVDDSQLPKDRFSAERLKGVDSTLKIQPAKLEDSAVYLCASSRGSGGWTYEQYFGPGTRLTVT.

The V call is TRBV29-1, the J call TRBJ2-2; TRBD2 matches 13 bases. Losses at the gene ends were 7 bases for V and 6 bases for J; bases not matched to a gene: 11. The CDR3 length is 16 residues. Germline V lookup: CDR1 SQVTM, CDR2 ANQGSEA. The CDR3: CSGGRTSGSLPGELFF. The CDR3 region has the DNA TGCAGCGGAGGACGGACTAGCGGGAGTCTGCCCGGGGAGCTGTTTTTT.

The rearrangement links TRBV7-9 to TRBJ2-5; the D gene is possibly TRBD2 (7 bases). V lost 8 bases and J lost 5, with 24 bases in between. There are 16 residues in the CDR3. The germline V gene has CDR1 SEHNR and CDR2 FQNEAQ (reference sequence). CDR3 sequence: CASSQGWDYIRETQYF. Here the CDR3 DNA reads TGTGCCAGCTCCCAGGGGTGGGACTACATTAGGGAGACCCAGTACTTC.

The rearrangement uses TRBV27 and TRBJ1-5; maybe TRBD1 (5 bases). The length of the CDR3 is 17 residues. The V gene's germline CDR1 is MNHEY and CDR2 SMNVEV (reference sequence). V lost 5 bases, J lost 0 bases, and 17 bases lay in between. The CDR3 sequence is CASSPLLGAYSNQPQHF. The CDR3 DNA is TGTGCCAGCAGTCCCCTCCTTGGGGCGTATAGCAATCAGCCCCAGCATTTT.

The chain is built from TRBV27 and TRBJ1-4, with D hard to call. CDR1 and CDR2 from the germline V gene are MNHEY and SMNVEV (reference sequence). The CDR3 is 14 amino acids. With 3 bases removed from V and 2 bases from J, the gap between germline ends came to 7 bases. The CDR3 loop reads CASSFSGTNEKLFF. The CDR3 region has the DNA TGTGCCAGCAGTTTCAGCGGGACTAATGAAAAACTGTTTTTT.

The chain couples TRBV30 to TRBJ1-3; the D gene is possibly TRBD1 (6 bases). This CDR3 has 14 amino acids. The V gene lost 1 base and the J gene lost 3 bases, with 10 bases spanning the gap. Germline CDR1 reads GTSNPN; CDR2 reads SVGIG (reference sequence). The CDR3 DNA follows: TGTGCCTGGAGTGCTCAGGGGAATGGAAACACCATATATTTT. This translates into CAWSAQGNGNTIYF.

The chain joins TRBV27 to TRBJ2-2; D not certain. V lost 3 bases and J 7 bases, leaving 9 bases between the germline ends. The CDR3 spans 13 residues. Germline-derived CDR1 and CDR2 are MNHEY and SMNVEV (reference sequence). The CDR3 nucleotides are TGTGCCAGCAGTTTCCTTAACGGCGGGGAGCTGTTTTTT. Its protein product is CASSFLNGGELFF.

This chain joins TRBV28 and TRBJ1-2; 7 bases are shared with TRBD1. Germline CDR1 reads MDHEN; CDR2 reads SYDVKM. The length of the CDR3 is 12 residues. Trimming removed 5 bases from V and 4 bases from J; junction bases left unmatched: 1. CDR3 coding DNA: TGTGCCAGCAGTGACAGGGCCTATGGCTACACCTTC. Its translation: CASSDRAYGYTF.

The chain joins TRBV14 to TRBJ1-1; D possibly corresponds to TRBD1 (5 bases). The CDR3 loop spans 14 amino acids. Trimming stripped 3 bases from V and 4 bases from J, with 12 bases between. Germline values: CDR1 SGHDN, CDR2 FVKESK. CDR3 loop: CASSQGMGLTEAFF. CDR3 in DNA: TGTGCCAGCAGCCAGGGAATGGGACTCACTGAAGCTTTCTTT.

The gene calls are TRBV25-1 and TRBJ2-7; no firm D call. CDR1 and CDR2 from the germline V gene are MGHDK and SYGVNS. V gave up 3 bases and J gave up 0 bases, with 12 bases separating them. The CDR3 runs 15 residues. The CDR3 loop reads CASSDQTRPSYEQYF. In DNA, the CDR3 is TGTGCCAGCAGTGATCAGACGCGGCCCTCCTACGAGCAGTACTTC.

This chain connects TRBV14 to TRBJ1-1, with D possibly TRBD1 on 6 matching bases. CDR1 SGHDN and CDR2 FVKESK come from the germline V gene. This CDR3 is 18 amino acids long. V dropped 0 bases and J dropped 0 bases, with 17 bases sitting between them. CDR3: CASSQDRRGGAVNTEAFF. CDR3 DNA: TGTGCCAGCAGCCAAGATCGCCGCGGGGGGGCGGTGAACACTGAAGCTTTCTTT. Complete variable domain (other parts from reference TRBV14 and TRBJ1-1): EAGVTQFPSHSVIEKGQTVTLRCDPISGHDNLYWYRRVMGKEIKFLLHFVKESKQDESGMPNNRFLAERTGGTYSTLKVQPAELEDSGVYFCASSQDRRGGAVNTEAFFGQGTRLTVV.

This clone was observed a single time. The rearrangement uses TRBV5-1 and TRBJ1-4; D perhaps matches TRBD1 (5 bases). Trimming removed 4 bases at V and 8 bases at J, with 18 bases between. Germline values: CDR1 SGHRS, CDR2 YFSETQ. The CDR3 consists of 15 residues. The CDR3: CASSPREGSREKLFF. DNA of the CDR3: TGCGCCAGCAGCCCCAGGGAGGGTTCGAGAGAAAAACTGTTTTTT.

CDR3 loop: CATSDFLGGGETQYF. The CDR3 coding sequence is TGTGCCACCAGTGATTTTCTAGGGGGCGGTGAGACCCAGTACTTC. The chain couples TRBV24-1 to TRBJ2-5; 7 nucleotides match TRBD1. From germline, CDR1 is KGHDR and CDR2 SFDVKD. CDR3 length: 15 residues. After removal of 1 base from V and 5 bases from J, the junction contained 6 bases not matched to a gene.

In DNA form, the CDR3 reads TGTGCCATCAGTCTTTCGGCGGGAGGGATAGATACGCAGTATTTT. As protein: CAISLSAGGIDTQYF. The chain is built from TRBV10-3 and TRBJ2-3, with 9 bases that match TRBD2. Losses at the gene ends were 5 bases for V and 5 bases for J; bases not matched to a gene: 8. Germline CDR1 is ENHRY and CDR2 is SYGVKD. The CDR3 contains 15 residues.